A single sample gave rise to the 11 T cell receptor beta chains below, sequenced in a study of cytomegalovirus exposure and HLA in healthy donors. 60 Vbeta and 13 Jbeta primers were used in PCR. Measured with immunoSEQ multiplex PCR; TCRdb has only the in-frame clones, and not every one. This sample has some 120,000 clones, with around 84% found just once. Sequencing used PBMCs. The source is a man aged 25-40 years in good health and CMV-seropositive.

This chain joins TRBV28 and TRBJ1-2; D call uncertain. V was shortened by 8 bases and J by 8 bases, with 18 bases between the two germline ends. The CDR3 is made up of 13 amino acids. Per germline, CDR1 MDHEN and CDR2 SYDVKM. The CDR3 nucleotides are TGTGCCAGCGGGCCCACATCGGCGTGGGGCTACACCTTC. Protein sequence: CASGPTSAWGYTF.

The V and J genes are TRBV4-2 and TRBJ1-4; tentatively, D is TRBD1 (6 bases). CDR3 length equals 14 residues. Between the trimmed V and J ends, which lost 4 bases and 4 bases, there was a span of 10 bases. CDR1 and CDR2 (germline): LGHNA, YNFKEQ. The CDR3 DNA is TGTGCCAGCAGCCCTGGACAGCGTAATGAAAAACTGTTTTTT. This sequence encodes CASSPGQRNEKLFF.

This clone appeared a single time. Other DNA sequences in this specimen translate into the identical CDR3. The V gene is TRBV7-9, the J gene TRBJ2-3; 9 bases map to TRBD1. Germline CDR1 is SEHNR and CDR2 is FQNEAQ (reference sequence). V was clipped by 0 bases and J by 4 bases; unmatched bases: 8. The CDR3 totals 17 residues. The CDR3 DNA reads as TGTGCCAGCAGCTTAGCCGTAGGACAGGGGTTTGCAGATACGCAGTATTTT. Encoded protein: CASSLAVGQGFADTQYF.

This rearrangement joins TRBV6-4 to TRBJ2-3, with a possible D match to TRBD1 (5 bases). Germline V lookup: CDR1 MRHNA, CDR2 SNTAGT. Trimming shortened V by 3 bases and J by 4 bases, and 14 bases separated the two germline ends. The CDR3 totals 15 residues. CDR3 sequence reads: CASSETAFESDTQYF. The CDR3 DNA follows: TGTGCCAGCAGTGAGACAGCTTTCGAGTCAGATACGCAGTATTTT.

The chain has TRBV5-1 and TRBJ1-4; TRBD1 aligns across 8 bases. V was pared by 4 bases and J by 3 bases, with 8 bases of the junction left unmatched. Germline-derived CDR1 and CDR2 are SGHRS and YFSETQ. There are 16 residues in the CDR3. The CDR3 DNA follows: TGCGCCAGCAGCCTTCAGGGGGCAGGAGCTAATGAAAAACTGTTTTTT. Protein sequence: CASSLQGAGANEKLFF.

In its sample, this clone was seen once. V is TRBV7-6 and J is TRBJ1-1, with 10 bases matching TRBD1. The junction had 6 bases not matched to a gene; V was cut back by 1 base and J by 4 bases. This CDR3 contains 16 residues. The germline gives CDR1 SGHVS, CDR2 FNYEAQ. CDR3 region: CASSLGGGTGATEAFF. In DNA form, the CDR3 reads TGTGCCAGCAGCTTAGGAGGTGGGACAGGGGCCACTGAAGCTTTCTTT.

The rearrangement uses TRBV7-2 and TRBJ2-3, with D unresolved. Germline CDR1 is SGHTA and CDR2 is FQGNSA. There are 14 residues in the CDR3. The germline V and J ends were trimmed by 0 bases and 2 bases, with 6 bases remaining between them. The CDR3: CASSLAALTDTQYF. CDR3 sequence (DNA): TGTGCCAGCAGCTTAGCAGCCCTCACAGATACGCAGTATTTT. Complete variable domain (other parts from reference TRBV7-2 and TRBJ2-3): GAGVSQSPSNKVTEKGKDVELRCDPISGHTALYWYRQSLGQGLEFLIYFQGNSAPDKSGLPSDRFSAERTGGSVSTLTIQRTQQEDSAVYLCASSLAALTDTQYFGPGTRLTVL.

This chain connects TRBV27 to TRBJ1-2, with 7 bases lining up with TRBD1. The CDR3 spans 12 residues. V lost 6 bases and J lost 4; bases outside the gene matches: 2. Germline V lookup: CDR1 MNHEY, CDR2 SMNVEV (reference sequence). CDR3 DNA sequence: TGTGCCAGCAGGGGGGACAGCTATGGCTACACCTTC. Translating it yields CASRGDSYGYTF.

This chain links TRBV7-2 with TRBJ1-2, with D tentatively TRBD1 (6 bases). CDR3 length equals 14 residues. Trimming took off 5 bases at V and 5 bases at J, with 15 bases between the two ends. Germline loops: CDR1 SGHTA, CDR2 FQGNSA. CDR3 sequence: CASSSTGTRYGYTF. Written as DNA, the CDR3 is TGTGCCAGCAGCAGCACCGGGACAAGATATGGCTACACCTTC.

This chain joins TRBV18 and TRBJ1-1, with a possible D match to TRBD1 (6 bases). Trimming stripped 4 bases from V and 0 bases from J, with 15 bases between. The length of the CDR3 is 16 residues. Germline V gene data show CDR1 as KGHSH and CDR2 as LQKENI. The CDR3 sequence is CASSRRGGDMNTEAFF. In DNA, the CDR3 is TGTGCCAGCTCACGCAGGGGAGGGGACATGAACACTGAAGCTTTCTTT.

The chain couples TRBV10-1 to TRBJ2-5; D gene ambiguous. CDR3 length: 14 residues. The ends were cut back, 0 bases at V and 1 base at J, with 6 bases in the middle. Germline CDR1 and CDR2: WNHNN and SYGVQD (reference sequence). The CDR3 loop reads CASSESRLQETQYF. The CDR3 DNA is TGCGCCAGCAGTGAGTCGCGCCTCCAAGAGACCCAGTACTTC.